This T cell receptor (beta chain) was sequenced in a study of PD-1 blockade in classical Hodgkin lymphoma. Study-wide points: Diminished baseline TCR diversity has been reported in newly diagnosed patients relative to healthy donors. Before treatment, complete responders showed about the same diversity as newly diagnosed patients.

Here immunoSEQ multiplex PCR was the method, and the copy in TCRdb shows in-frame clones only, minus some. The profile shows approximately 93,000 clones, roughly 78% of them singletons. A note on this clone: The antigen is unknown.

The sample's time point: cycle 4 day 1 (C4D1), after five to seven weeks of nivolumab. Every single patient, without exception, relapsed after autologous stem cell transplantation, and brentuximab vedotin exposure varied. The receptor comes from a human donor with classical Hodgkin lymphoma. The sample here was peripheral blood mononuclear cells (PBMCs), taken before the fourth cycle of nivolumab.

CDR3 bases: TGCGCCAGCAGCTTGGGACTAGCGATCACAGATACGCAGTATTTT. Residues: CASSLGLAITDTQYF. V and J are TRBV5-1 and TRBJ2-3, with 8 bases lining up with TRBD2. CDR3 length: 15 residues. The V gene end was trimmed by 0 bases and the J gene end by 2 bases; junction bases not matched to a gene: 2. Per germline, CDR1 SGHRS and CDR2 YFSETQ.